Below, one TCR beta chain is given with its context. The antigen is unknown. A much larger clone lies a single base off, so this may be a read error. This CDR3 region has 14 residues. Germline V gene lookup returns CDR1 SNHLY and CDR2 FYNNEI. This record comes from a study of human T cells and chemical hapten exposure. Study summary: Patients were given diphenylcyclopropenone on the scalp weekly across the approximately 26-week study.

TCRdb used MiXCR to reprocess the RACE reads, holding one entry per CDR3 protein. The sample holds some 180,000 distinct CDR3 sequences, around 20% seen once. The study's findings and limits: Alopecia in the donors means their immune response may deviate from healthy people's.

Indicated time point: patch test 1, 2 weeks after DPC sensitization. As to treatment: therapeutic diphenylcyclopropenone sensitization with weekly scalp DPC. The chain uses TRBV2 and TRBJ2-2, with TRBD2 matching 7 bases. The source was whole blood, collected in connection with sensitization to the hapten diphenylcyclopropenone (DPC). The sequence came from a woman between 50 and 59 years old with alopecia areata. Some clones in this sample may be carry-over from other donors' samples. DNA for the CDR3: TGTGCCAGCAGAAAGCGGGACCTCACCAGGGAGCTGTTTTTT. It is translated as CASRKRDLTRELFF.